This TCR beta chain was identified in a study of post-analysis software for immune sequencing data. As regards this clonotype: Its antigen is currently unknown.

TCR beta cDNA libraries had unique molecular identifiers. T cells numbering roughly 0.85 to 10 million gave rise to roughly 0.5 million cDNA molecules. TCRdb re-derived calls from the PCR reads in MiXCR, one entry per CDR3 protein. The sample records approximately 730,000 distinct CDR3 sequences, about 27% being singletons. Germline CDR1 SGHKS, CDR2 YYEKEE (reference sequence). The CDR3 length is 16 residues. Germline trimming cut 2 bases from V and 3 bases from J; bases unmatched to any gene: 9. General study findings and limits: When compared against controls, multiple sclerosis patients showed significantly lower normalized Chao1 diversity. With TRBV5-6, TRBV5-1 and TRBV20-1 included, about five TRBV segments were more frequent in patients than in controls.

This clonotype was sampled from a girl between 10 and 17 years old with multiple sclerosis. The sample was blood. The genes are TRBV5-5 and TRBJ2-3; 7 nucleotides align to TRBD1. In DNA form, the CDR3 reads TGTGCCAGCAGCTTCCCGGGACAGCAGCTTACAGATACGCAGTATTTT. Translated: CASSFPGQQLTDTQYF.